The 18 T cell receptor beta chains given below trace back to one sample, sequenced in a study of post-analysis software for immune sequencing data. Whole-study findings and limits: Patients had higher frequencies than controls of five or six TRBV segments, including TRBV5-6, TRBV5-1 and TRBV20-1.

Each TCR beta cDNA library carried unique molecular identifiers. TCRdb re-derived calls from the PCR reads in MiXCR, one entry per CDR3 protein. The sample has over 150,000 distinct CDR3 sequences, roughly 30% seen once. Antigens for these TCRs are unknown. The sample consisted of blood. These receptors came from a girl between 5 and 17 years old with multiple sclerosis.

As to this clonotype: A much more abundant neighbour one base away suggests this may be a read error. The chain employs TRBV10-3 and TRBJ1-1; a possible D gene is TRBD1 (6 bases). Trimming left V 10 bases short and J 4 bases short, with 16 bases between. The CDR3 totals 13 residues. CDR1 is ENHRY and CDR2 is SYGVKD in the germline V gene. The CDR3 DNA reads TGTGCCACCACACAGGGAATAAGCACTGAAGCTTTCTTT. Translated: CATTQGISTEAFF.

The chain employs TRBV12-5 and TRBJ1-3; no clear D gene. The CDR3 runs to 12 residues. V lost 3 bases, J lost 4 bases, and 4 bases lay in between. From germline, CDR1 is LGHNT and CDR2 FRNRAP. The CDR3 sequence is CASGLSGNTIYF. In nucleotides, the CDR3 is TGTGCTAGTGGTTTATCCGGAAACACCATATATTTT.

This chain links TRBV20-1 with TRBJ1-5; D is unclear. Looked up from germline, CDR1 is DFQATT and CDR2 is SNEGSKA (reference sequence). The CDR3 length is 12 residues. Trimming cost V 1 base and J 5 bases, with 6 bases left between them. In DNA, the CDR3 is TGCAGTGCTAGAGGCAGCTATCAGCCCCAGCATTTT. Protein product: CSARGSYQPQHF.

This clonotype was observed a few times. CDR3 DNA: TGTGCCACCAGTGATAAGACCTCTAGCACAGATACGCAGTATTTT. This translates into CATSDKTSSTDTQYF. The rearrangement links TRBV24-1 to TRBJ2-3, with unresolved D. Germline V gene lookup returns CDR1 KGHDR and CDR2 SFDVKD. With 3 bases removed from V and 0 bases from J, the gap between germline ends came to 9 bases. CDR3 length: 15 residues.

At least ten counts were recorded for this clonotype. The chain couples TRBV5-1 to TRBJ2-5, with 11 bases aligning to TRBD2. CDR3 length equals 16 residues. J was trimmed by 2 bases and V by 4 bases; bases with no gene match: 7. Germline assignment: CDR1 SGHRS and CDR2 YFSETQ. CDR3 in DNA: TGCGCCAGCAGCCCAGCGGGACTAGCGGAACAAGAGACCCAGTACTTC. Translating it yields CASSPAGLAEQETQYF.

Turning to this clonotype: One junction end does not reproduce the germline sequence, and a read error may be involved. The J gene is TRBJ1-2, the V gene TRBV27; D perhaps matches TRBD1 (5 bases). CDR1 and CDR2 from the germline V gene are MNHEY and SMNVEV (reference sequence). The CDR3 consists of 15 residues. The CDR3 here is CTSSPGRESNYGYTF. The CDR3 DNA follows: TGCACCAGCAGTCCGGGACGGGAATCTAACTATGGCTACACCTTC.

In this sample, this clonotype turned up a few times. The chain carries TRBV4-1 and TRBJ2-7, with 8 bases aligning to TRBD1. Germline V lookup: CDR1 MGHRA, CDR2 YSYEKL. V lost 7 bases and J lost 1; bases outside the gene matches: 3. The CDR3 contains 13 residues. CDR3 residues: CASKDRESYEQYF. The DNA for the CDR3 is TGCGCCAGCAAGGACAGGGAGTCCTACGAGCAGTACTTC.

This clonotype appeared once. A read error may explain this, as a much larger clone is one base away. The chain has TRBV20-1 and TRBJ2-7; D gene ambiguous. This CDR3 is built from 11 residues. Looked up from germline, CDR1 is DFQATT and CDR2 is SNEGSKA (reference sequence). The V end lost 2 bases, the J end lost 7 bases, and 9 bases lay between the germline ends. As DNA, the CDR3 is TGCAGTGCTAGAAGAACATGGGAGCAGTACTTC. Its protein is CSARRTWEQYF.

The sample holds a few counts of this clonotype. A read error may explain this, as a much larger clone is one base away. The V call is TRBV4-1, the J call TRBJ2-4; possibly TRBD2 for D (5 bases). CDR3 length: 17 amino acids. The V end lost 0 bases, the J end lost 13 bases, and 25 bases lay between the germline ends. Per germline, CDR1 MGHRA and CDR2 YSYEKL. The CDR3 loop is CASSQDRVEQRFGEQYF. The CDR3 bases are TGCGCCAGCAGCCAAGATAGAGTTGAGCAGCGCTTCGGGGAGCAGTACTTC.

A few counts support this clonotype. The rearrangement links TRBV12-3 or TRBV12-4 to TRBJ2-1; perhaps TRBD2 as D (7 bases). V lost 3 bases and J lost 3, with 24 bases in between. There are 19 residues in the CDR3. CDR3 bases: TGTGCCAGCAGTTTGGGGCCAGGGGTTACTAGCGAGAACTACAATGAGCAGTTCTTC. It is translated as CASSLGPGVTSENYNEQFF.

This clonotype has only a few counts. J is TRBJ1-1 and V is TRBV12-3 or TRBV12-4, with TRBD1 as a possible D gene (5 bases). The CDR3 sequence is 14 residues long. The germline V and J ends were trimmed by 6 bases and 1 base, with 12 bases remaining between them. CDR3 protein: CASRIGAGNTEAFF. CDR3 bases: TGTGCCAGCAGAATCGGGGCAGGGAACACTGAAGCTTTCTTT.

This chain joins TRBV19 and TRBJ1-5, with D perhaps matching TRBD1 (5 bases). Germline-derived CDR1 and CDR2 are LNHDA and SQIVND (reference sequence). The ends were cut back, 4 bases at V and 0 bases at J, with 16 bases in the middle. This CDR3 has 17 residues. CDR3 nucleotides: TGTGCCAGTAGTACGACTTTAGGGGCAGGTAGCAATCAGCCCCAGCATTTT. Amino acid sequence: CASSTTLGAGSNQPQHF.

This clonotype has a count of ten or more. The gene calls are TRBV29-1 and TRBJ1-2, with D possibly being TRBD1 (5 bases). Trimming removed 0 bases at V and 6 bases at J, with 17 bases between. The CDR3 runs 15 residues. Germline V gene data show CDR1 as SQVTM and CDR2 as ANQGSEA. The CDR3 protein is CSVEERDHKVDGYTF. CDR3 in DNA: TGCAGCGTTGAAGAAAGGGACCACAAGGTGGATGGCTACACCTTC.

Of note for this clonotype: This may arise from a read error, as a much more abundant clone is one base away. A read error is likely, as this CDR3 ends without the conserved phenylalanine or tryptophan. V gene TRBV7-3 combines with J gene TRBJ2-1, with 8 bases matching TRBD2. Trimming took 1 base from V and 4 from J; bases not matched to a gene: 3. The CDR3 totals 15 residues. CDR1 is SGHTA, CDR2 FQGTGA, per germline. CDR3 bases: TGTGCCAGCAGCTTAAGTTCTAGCGGGTACAATGAGCAGTTCCTC. Translation gives CASSLSSSGYNEQFL.

This rearrangement joins TRBV5-1 to TRBJ1-3; TRBD1 is a possible D gene (5 bases). CDR1 and CDR2 (germline): SGHRS, YFSETQ. CDR3 length equals 14 residues. V gave up 1 base and J gave up 8 bases, with 13 bases separating them. The CDR3 spells CASSLTGGADTIYF. The CDR3 nucleotides are TGCGCCAGCAGCTTGACCGGAGGGGCGGACACCATATATTTT.

The table lists this clonotype with a few counts. The chain combines TRBV4-1 with TRBJ2-7, with 8 bases aligning to TRBD1. Germline CDR1 and CDR2: MGHRA and YSYEKL. V trimming: 0 bases; J trimming: 0 bases; junction bases outside the gene matches: 7. The CDR3 runs 17 residues. CDR3 loop: CASSQDWGQVSSYEQYF. The DNA for the CDR3 is TGCGCCAGCAGCCAAGATTGGGGACAGGTTAGCTCCTACGAGCAGTACTTC.

The V call is TRBV12-3 or TRBV12-4, the J call TRBJ1-5, with D perhaps TRBD1 (5 bases). V was clipped by 3 bases and J by 3 bases, with 27 bases between them. This CDR3 region has 20 residues. The CDR3 nucleotides are TGTGCCAGCAGTTTGGTAGGGGCAGAGACGTTAAGAGGAAACAATCAGCCCCAGCATTTT. This encodes CASSLVGAETLRGNNQPQHF.

This clonotype was counted between two and nine times. The chain combines TRBV5-1 with TRBJ1-1, with D possibly being TRBD1 (5 bases). V dropped 0 bases and J dropped 0 bases, with 9 bases sitting between them. CDR3 size: 15 residues. CDR1 and CDR2 (germline): SGHRS, YFSETQ. The CDR3 sequence is CASSLDGHMNTEAFF. The CDR3, as DNA: TGCGCCAGCAGCTTGGATGGACATATGAACACTGAAGCTTTCTTT.